This paragraph reports one TCR beta chain. Its antigen is unidentified. TCRdb independently ran MiXCR on the reads; one entry per CDR3 protein. The sample yields roughly 71,000 distinct CDR3 sequences, 55% to 80% seen once. The data were obtained in a study of type 1 regulatory T cells. The germline gives CDR1 LGHNA, CDR2 YNFKEQ. V lost 0 bases and J lost 2; bases outside the gene matches: 9. The CDR3 loop spans 19 amino acids. The chain carries TRBV4-2 and TRBJ2-1, with TRBD2 matching 11 bases. This clonotype originated in a human donor in good health. Sequenced sample: cultured T cells, either the whole culture or a sorted T cell fraction (not recorded which). The subset: Tr1-enriched cell product generated in vitro against host alloantigens. CDR3 nucleotides: TGTGCCAGCAGCCAAGAGGTAGCGGGAGGGCCTAGCGCCTACAATGAGCAGTTCTTC. Translated, it gives CASSQEVAGGPSAYNEQFF.